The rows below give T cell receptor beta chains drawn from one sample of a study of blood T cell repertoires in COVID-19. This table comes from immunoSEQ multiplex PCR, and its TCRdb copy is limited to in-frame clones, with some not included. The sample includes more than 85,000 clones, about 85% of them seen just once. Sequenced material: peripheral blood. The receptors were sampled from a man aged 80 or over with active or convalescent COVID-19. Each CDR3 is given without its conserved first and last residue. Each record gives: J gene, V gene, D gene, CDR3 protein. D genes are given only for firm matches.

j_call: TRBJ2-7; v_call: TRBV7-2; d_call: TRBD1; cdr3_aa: ASSLATGGTTEQY
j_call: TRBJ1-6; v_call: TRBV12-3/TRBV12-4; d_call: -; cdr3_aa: ASSTLGEGTLH
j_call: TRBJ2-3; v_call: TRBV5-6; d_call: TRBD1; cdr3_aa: ASSFRTGGTDTQY
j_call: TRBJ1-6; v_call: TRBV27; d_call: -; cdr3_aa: ASSSRSSYNSPLH
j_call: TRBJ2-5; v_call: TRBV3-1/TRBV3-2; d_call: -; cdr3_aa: ASSQDLGGSETQY
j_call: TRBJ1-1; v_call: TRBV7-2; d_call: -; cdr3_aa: ASSLVQNTEAF
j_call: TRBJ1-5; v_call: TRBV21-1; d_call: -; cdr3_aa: ASSKVPRDQPQH
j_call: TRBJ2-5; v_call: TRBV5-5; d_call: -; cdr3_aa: ASSLGATGQETQY
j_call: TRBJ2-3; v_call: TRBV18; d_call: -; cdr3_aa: ASSPFREDTQY
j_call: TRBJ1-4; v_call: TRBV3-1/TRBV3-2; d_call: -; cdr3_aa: ASSQGQLEEKLF
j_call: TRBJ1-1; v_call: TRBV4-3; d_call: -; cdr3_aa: ASSQLQVGTEAF
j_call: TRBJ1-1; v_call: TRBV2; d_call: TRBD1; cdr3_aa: ASSYDRGRMNTEAF
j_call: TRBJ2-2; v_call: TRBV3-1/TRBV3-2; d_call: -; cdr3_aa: ASSQVPAAGGVWELF
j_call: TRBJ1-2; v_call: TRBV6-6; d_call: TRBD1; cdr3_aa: ASSRRTGTNYGYT
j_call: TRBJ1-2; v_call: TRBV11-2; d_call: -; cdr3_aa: ASSLVSGPTNYGYT
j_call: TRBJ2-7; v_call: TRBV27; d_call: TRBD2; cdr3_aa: ASSPGWGLAYEQY
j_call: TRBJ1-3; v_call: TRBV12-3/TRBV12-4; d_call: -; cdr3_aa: ASSTNRGNTIY
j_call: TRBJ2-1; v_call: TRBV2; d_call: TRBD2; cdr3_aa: AVTGTSAYNEQF
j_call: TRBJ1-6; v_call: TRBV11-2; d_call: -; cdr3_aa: ASSSVGGQPSNSPLH
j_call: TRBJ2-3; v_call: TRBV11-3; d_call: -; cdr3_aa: ASSPRGQGKDTQY
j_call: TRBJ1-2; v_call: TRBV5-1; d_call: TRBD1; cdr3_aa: ASSWSTGGDGYT
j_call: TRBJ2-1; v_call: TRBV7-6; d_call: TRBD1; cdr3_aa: ASSPLRDRGWWGEQF
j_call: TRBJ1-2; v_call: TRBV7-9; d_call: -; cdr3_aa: ASSRRQASPLGYGYT
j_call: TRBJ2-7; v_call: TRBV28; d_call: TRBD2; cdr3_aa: ASTPGEGFLFEQY
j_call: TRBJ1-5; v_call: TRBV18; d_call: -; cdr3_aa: ASAPAGGDNQPQH
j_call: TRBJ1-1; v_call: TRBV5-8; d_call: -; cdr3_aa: ASSTAAGQETEAF
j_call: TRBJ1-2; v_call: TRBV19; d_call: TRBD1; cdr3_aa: ASSNPQGSYGYT
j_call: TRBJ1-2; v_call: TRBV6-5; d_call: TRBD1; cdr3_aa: ASGQGGFGYT
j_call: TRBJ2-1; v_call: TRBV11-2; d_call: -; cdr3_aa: ASSSPGFNNEQF
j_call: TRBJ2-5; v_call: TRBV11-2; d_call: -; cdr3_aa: ATRVERTGLETQY
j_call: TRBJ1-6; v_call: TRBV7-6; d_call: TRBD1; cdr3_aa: ASSLKGQGVSPLH
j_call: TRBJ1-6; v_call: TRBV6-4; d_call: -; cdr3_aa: ASRQGPENSPLH